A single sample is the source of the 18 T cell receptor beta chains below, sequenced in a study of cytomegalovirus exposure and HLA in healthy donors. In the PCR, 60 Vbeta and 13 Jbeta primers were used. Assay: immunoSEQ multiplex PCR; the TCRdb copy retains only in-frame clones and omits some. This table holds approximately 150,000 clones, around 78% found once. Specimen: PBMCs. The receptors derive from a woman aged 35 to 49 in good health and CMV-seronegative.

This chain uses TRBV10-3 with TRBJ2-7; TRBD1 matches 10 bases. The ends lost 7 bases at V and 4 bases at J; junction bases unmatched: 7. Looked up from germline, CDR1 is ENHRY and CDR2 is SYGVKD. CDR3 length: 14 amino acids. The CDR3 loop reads CAITSTGGGYEQYF. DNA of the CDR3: TGTGCCATCACTTCGACAGGGGGCGGATACGAGCAGTACTTC.

The CDR3 bases are TGTGCCAGTAGTATGAACCCCGCCGGGGATACGCAGTATTTT. This codes for CASSMNPAGDTQYF. The chain is built from TRBV19 and TRBJ2-3; D uncertain. Germline CDR1 reads LNHDA; CDR2 reads SQIVND (reference sequence). The V and J ends lost 3 bases and 6 bases respectively, with 13 bases between them. CDR3 length: 14 amino acids.

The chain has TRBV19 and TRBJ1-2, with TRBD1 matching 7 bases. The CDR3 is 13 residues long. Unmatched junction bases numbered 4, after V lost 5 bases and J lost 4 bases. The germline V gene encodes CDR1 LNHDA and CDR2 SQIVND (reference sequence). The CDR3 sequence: CASSPQGTYGYTF. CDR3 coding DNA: TGTGCCAGTAGTCCACAGGGGACCTATGGCTACACCTTC. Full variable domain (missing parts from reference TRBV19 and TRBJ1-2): DGGITQSPKYLFRKEGQNVTLSCEQNLNHDAMYWYRQDPGQGLRLIYYSQIVNDFQKGDIAEGYSVSREKKESFPLTVTSAQKNPTAFYLCASSPQGTYGYTFGSGTRLTVV.

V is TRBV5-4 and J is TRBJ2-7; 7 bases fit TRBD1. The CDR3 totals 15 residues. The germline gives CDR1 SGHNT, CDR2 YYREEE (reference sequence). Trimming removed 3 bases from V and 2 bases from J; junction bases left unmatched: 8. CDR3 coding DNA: TGTGCCAGCAGCTACCAGACAGGGATAGCCTACGAGCAGTACTTC. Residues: CASSYQTGIAYEQYF.

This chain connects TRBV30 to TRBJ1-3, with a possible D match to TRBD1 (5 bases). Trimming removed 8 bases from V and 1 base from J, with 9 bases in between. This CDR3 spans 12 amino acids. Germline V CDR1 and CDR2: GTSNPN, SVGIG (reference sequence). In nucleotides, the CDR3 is TGTGCCGGTCAGGGTTCTGGAAACACCATATATTTT. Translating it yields CAGQGSGNTIYF.

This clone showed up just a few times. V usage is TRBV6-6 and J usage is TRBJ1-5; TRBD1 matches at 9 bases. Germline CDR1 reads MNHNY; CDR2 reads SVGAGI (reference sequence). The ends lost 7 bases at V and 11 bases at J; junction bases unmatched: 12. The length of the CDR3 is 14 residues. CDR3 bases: TGTGCCAGCATTGGACAGGGGCCCTCAGGGGCCCAGCATTTT. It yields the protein CASIGQGPSGAQHF.

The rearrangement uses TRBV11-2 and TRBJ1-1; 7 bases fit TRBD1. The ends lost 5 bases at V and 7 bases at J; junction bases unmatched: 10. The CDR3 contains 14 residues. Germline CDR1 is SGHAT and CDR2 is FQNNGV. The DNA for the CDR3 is TGTGCCAGCAGCAGGGACAGATTTTTAGGTGAAGCTTTCTTT. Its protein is CASSRDRFLGEAFF.

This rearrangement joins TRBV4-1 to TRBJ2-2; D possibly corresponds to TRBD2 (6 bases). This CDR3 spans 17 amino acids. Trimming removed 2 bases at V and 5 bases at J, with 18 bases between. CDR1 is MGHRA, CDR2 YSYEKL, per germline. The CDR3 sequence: CASSQSGGARRTGELFF. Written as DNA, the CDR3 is TGCGCCAGCAGCCAATCAGGAGGGGCCCGGAGGACCGGGGAGCTGTTTTTT.

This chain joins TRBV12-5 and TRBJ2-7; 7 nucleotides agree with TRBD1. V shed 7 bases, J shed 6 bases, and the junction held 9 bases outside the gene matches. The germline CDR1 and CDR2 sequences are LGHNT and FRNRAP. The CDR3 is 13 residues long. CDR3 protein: CASATGEWSEQYF. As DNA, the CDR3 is TGTGCTAGTGCTACAGGGGAGTGGAGCGAGCAGTACTTC.

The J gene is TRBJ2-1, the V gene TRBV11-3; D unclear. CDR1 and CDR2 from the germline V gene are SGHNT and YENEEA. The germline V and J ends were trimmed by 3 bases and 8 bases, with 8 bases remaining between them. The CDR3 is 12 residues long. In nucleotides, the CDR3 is TGTGCCAGCAGCTTTGGAGTTGATGAGCAGTTCTTC. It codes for CASSFGVDEQFF.

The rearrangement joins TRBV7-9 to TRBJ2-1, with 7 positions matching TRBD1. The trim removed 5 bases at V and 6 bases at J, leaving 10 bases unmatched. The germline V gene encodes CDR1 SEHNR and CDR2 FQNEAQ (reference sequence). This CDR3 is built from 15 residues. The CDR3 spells CASSPTGNLGNEQFF. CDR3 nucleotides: TGTGCCAGCAGCCCGACAGGGAATTTAGGCAATGAGCAGTTCTTC.

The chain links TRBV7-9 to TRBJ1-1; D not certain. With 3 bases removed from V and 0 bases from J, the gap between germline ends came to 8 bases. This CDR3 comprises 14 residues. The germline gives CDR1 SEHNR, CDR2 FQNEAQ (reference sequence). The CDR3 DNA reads TGTGCCAGCAGCTTTGAACAGTTGAACACTGAAGCTTTCTTT. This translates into CASSFEQLNTEAFF.

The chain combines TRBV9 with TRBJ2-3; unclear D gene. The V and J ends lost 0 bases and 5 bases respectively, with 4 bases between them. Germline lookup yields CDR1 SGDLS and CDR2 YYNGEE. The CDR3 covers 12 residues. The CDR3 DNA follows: TGTGCCAGCAGCGTAGGAGTAGATACGCAGTATTTT. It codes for CASSVGVDTQYF.

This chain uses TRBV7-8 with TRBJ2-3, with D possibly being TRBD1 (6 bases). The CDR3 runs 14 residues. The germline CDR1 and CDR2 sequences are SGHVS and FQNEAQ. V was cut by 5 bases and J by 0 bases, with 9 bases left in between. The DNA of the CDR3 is TGTGCCAGCAGCCGGACAGCTAGCACAGATACGCAGTATTTT. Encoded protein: CASSRTASTDTQYF.

This chain's CDR3 is CAWSASNTIYF. In DNA form, the CDR3 reads TGTGCCTGGAGTGCCTCAAACACCATATATTTT. The V call is TRBV30, the J call TRBJ1-3; D remains unclear. The CDR3 totals 11 residues. V gave up 1 base and J gave up 6 bases, with 4 bases separating them. Germline V gives CDR1 GTSNPN, CDR2 SVGIG (reference sequence). The variable domain in full, completed from reference TRBV30 and TRBJ1-3, reads SQTIHQWPATLVQPVGSPLSLECTVEGTSNPNLYWYRQAAGRGLQLLFYSVGIGQISSEVPQNLSASRPQDRQFILSSKKLLLSDSGFYLCAWSASNTIYFGEGSWLTVV.

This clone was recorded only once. CDR3 sequence (DNA): TGTGCCAGCAGCTTGGGACTAGCGGGAGGGACCGGGGAGCTGTTTTTT. It translates to CASSLGLAGGTGELFF. The chain joins TRBV5-4 to TRBJ2-2; TRBD2 matches 14 bases. This CDR3 spans 16 amino acids. V was pared by 0 bases and J by 5 bases, with 0 bases of the junction left unmatched. Germline values: CDR1 SGHNT, CDR2 YYREEE (reference sequence).

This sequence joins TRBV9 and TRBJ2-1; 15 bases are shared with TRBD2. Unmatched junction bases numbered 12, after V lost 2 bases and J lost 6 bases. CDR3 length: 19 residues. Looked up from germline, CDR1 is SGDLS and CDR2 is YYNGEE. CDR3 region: CASSVQFSGLAGGPNEQFF. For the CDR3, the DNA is TGTGCCAGCAGCGTTCAATTTTCCGGACTAGCGGGAGGGCCCAATGAGCAGTTCTTC.

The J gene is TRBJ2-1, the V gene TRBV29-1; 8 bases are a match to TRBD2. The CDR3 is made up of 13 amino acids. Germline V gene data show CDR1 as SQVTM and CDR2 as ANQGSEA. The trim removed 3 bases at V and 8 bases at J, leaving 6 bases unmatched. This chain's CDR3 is CSVDGVAGHEQFF. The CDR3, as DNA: TGCAGCGTTGATGGGGTAGCGGGACATGAGCAGTTCTTC.